This T cell receptor beta chain was recovered during a study of blood T cell repertoires in COVID-19. Original processing methods: How many nucleated cells were present was estimated from reference gene primer amplification. The protocol was immunoSEQ multiplex PCR, while the TCRdb copy is restricted to in-frame clones and leaves out a portion. V and J calls and clone size are copied from that table; D and trimming were computed from the DNA. The table shows 300,000 to 400,000 clones, with roughly 90% occurring only once. Participant reports of clinical history set cohort assignment. The sample taken for sequencing was PBMCs or T cells enriched from blood (not recorded which). This clonotype originated in a man between 60 and 75 years old who had recovered from COVID-19.

CDR3 amino acids: CASSRGTVYEQYF. The CDR3 DNA reads TGTGCCAGCAGCCGCGGGACTGTCTACGAGCAGTACTTC. The rearrangement joins TRBV3-1 (or the pseudogene TRBV3-2) to TRBJ2-7; the D gene is possibly TRBD2 (6 bases). The germline V gene encodes CDR1 LGHDT and CDR2 YNNKEL (reference sequence). V was pared by 4 bases and J by 3 bases, with 10 bases between. This CDR3 is 13 amino acids long.